This TCR beta chain appears in the sequencing data of a study of T cell changes during pregnancy in multiple sclerosis. J was trimmed by 2 bases and V by 0 bases; bases with no gene match: 9. There are 18 residues in the CDR3. Germline CDR1 reads LNHDA; CDR2 reads SQIVND (reference sequence). Sequencing was performed with immunoSEQ multiplex PCR; in TCRdb, only in-frame clones are kept and a portion is missing. The table records about 79,000 clones, 80% to 95% of them present only once. Sequences were derived from CD4+ T cells from peripheral blood mononuclear cells, sampled in the second trimester of pregnancy. The TCR sequence derives from a female donor with multiple sclerosis, enrolled in a pregnancy study. V gene TRBV19 combines with J gene TRBJ2-5; TRBD2 aligns across 10 bases. CDR3 sequence (DNA): TGTGCCAGTAGTATAGATAGGTGGACTAGCGGAGTTCAAGAGACCCAGTACTTC. Translation gives CASSIDRWTSGVQETQYF.